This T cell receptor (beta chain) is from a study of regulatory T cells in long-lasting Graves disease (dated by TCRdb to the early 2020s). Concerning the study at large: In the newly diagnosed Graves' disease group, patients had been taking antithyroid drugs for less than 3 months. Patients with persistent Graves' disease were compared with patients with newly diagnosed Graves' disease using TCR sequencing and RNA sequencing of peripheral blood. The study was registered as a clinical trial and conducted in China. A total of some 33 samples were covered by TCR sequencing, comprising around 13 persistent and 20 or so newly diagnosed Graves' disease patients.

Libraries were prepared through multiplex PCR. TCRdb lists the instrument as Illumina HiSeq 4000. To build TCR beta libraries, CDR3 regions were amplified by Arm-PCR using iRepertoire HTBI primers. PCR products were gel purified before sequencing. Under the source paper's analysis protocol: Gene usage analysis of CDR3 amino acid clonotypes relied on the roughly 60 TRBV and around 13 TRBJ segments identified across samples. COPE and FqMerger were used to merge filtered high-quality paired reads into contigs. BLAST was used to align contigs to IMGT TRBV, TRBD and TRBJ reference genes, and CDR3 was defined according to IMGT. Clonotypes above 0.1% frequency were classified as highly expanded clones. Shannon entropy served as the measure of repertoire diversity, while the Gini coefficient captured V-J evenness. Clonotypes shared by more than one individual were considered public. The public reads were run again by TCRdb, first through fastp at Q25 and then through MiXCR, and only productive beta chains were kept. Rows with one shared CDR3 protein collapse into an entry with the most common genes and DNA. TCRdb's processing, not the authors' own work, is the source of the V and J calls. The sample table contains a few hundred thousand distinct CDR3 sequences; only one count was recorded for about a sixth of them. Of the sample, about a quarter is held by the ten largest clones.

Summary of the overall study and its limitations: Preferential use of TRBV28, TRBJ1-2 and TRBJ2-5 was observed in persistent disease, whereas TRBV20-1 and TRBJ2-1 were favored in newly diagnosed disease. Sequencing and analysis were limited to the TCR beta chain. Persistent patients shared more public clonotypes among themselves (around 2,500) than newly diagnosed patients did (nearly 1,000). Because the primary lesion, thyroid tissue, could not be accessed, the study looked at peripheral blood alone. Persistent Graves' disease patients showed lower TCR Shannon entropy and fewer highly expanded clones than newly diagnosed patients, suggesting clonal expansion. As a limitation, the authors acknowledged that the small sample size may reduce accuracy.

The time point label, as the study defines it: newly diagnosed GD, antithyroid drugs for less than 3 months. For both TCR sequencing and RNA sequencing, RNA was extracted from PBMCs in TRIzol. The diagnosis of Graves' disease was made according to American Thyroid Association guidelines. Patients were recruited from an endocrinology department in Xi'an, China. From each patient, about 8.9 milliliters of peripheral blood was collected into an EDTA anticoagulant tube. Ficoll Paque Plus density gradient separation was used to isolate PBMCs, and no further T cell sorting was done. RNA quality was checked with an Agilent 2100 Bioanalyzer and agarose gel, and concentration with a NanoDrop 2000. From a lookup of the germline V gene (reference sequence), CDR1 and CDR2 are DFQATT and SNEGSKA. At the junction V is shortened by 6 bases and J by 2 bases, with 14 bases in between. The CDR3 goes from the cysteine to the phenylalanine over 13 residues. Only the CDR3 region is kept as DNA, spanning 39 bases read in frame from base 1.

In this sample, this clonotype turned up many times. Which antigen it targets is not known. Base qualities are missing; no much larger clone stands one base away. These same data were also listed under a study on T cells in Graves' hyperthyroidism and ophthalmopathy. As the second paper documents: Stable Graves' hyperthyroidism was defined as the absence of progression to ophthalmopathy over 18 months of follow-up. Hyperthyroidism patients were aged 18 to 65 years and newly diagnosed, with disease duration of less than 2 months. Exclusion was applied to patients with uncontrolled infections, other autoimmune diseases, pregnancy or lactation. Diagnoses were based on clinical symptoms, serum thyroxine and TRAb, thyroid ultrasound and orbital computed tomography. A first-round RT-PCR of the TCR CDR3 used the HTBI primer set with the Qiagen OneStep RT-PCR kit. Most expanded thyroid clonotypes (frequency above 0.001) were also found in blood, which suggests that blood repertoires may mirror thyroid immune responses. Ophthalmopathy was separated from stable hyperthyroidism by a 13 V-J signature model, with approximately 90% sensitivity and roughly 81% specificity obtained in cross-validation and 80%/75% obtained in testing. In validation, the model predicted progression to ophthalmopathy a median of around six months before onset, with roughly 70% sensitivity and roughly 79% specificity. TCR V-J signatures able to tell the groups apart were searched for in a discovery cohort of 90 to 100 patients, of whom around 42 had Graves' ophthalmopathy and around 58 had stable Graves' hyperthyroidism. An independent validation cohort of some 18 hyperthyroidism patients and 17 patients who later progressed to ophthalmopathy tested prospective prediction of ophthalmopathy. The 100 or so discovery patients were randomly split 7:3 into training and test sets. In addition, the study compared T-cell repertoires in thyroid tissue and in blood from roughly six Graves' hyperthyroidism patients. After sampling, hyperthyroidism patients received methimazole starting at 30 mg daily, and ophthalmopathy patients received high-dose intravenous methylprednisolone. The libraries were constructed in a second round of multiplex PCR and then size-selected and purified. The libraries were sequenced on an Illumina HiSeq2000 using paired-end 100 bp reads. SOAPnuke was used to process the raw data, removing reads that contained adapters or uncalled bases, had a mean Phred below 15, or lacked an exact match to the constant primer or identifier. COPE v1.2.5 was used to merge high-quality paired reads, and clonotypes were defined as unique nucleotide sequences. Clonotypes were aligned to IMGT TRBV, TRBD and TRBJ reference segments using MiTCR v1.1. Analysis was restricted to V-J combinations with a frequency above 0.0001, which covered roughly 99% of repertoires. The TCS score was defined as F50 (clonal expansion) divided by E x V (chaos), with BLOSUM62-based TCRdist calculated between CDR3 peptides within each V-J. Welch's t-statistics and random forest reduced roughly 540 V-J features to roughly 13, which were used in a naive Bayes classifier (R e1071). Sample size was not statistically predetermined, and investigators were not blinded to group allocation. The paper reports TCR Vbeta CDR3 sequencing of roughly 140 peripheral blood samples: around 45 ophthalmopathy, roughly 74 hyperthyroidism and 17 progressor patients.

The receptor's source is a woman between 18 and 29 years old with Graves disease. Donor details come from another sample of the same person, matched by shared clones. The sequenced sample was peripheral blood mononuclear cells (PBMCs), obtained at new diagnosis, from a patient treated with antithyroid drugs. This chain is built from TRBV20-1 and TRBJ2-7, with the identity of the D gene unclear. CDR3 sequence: CSAHDPWAYEQYF. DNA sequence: TGCAGTGCCCATGATCCATGGGCCTACGAGCAGTACTTC.